This TCR beta chain was obtained from a study of glioma-infiltrating T cells. Findings and limits, study-wide: Very few CDR3 sequences were shared between tissue and blood.

The V end was cut by 5 bases, the J end by 4 bases, with 14 bases between. CDR3 length: 14 residues. From germline, CDR1 is MDHEN and CDR2 SYDVKM. The table lists this clonotype with many counts. What it binds is not known. TCR alpha and beta CDR3 regions were amplified from RNA using iRepertoire nested multiplex PCR. TCRdb independently ran MiXCR on the multiplex PCR reads; one entry per CDR3 protein. The table records some 190,000 distinct CDR3 sequences, around 32% of them present only once. The V gene is TRBV28, the J gene TRBJ1-2; D ambiguous. The sequenced material came from glioma tissue, nonneoplastic brain tissue, or PBMCs (not recorded which). The clonotype was recovered from a human donor with low-grade glioma or glioblastoma, undergoing nonglioma brain surgery, or in good health (not recorded which). This CDR3 is CASSNSQDLYGYTF. Here the CDR3 DNA reads TGTGCCAGCAGTAATTCCCAGGACCTCTATGGCTACACCTTC.